The subject of this entry is one T cell receptor (beta chain). This entry belongs to a study of T cell changes during pregnancy in multiple sclerosis. Clones were read by immunoSEQ multiplex PCR, and TCRdb kept only the in-frame ones, dropping some. Among around 38,000 clones listed, over 90% were seen once. The starting material was CD4+ T cells from peripheral blood mononuclear cells, obtained in the third trimester of pregnancy. This TCR was sampled from a female donor in good health, enrolled as a control in a pregnancy study.

CDR3 region: CASTEGQGWEETQYF. The CDR3 region has the DNA TGTGCCAGCACCGAGGGACAGGGATGGGAAGAGACCCAGTACTTC. V gene TRBV28 combines with J gene TRBJ2-5; 9 bases align to TRBD1. V gave up 7 bases and J gave up 3 bases; unmatched junction bases: 9. Germline V gene data show CDR1 as MDHEN and CDR2 as SYDVKM. This CDR3 region has 15 residues. The whole variable domain, remainder taken from reference TRBV28 and TRBJ2-5, is DVKVTQSSRYLVKRTGEKVFLECVQDMDHENMFWYRQDPGLGLRLIYFSYDVKMKEKGDIPEGYSVSREKKERFSLILESASTNQTSMYLCASTEGQGWEETQYFGPGTRLLVL.